The source of this T cell receptor (beta chain) is a study of T cell responses to AZD1222 COVID-19 vaccine. Study-level findings and limits: The span of vaccine-associated CD4 TCRs extended across spike, with dominance at 160-218 and 743-854. Repertoire sampling happened only post peak T cell response. Females outnumbered males among donors, who were mostly white British; clonal diversity was possibly underestimated.

TCRdb's table, derived via immunoSEQ multiplex PCR, lists solely in-frame clones and lacks some. This table has tens of thousands of clones, 85% to 90% appearing once. A remark on this clone: Its specificity is unknown.

Second doses at about 4 or about 12 weeks were pooled. Trimming cost V 0 bases and J 8 bases; bases outside gene matches: 10. CDR3 length equals 18 residues. The germline gives CDR1 LGHNA, CDR2 YSLEER. The V call is TRBV4-3, the J call TRBJ1-4, with 12 bases matching TRBD1. The origin of this receptor is an adult who received the AZD1222 COVID-19 vaccine. Sample: peripheral blood, taken 28 days after the second AZD1222 dose. The CDR3 protein is CASSQDGGQGAKWEKLFF. The CDR3 DNA sequence: TGCGCCAGCAGCCAAGACGGGGGACAGGGGGCAAAATGGGAAAAACTGTTTTTT.